Listed below are T cell receptor beta chains from one sample, sequenced in a study of blood T cell repertoires in COVID-19. Some clones are missing from TCRdb's copy, which holds only in-frame ones; the method was immunoSEQ multiplex PCR. This table has 300,000 to 350,000 clones, about 90% appearing once. The sequencing input was peripheral blood. These receptors came from a woman aged 25 to 39 with COVID-19, enrolled during active disease. Both conserved end residues are trimmed from each CDR3.

TRBV10-3,TRBJ1-5,AISEYGDQPQH
TRBV5-1,TRBJ2-5,ASSTDFVAGEETQY
TRBV5-1,TRBJ2-2,ASREVMGTGGELF
TRBV24-1,TRBJ1-4,ATSRRFLEKLF
TRBV5-8,TRBJ2-7,ASSRGRHSNRAYEQY
TRBV19,TRBJ1-5,ASSIDRGSSNQPQH
TRBV9,TRBJ1-1,ASSVGAANTEAF
TRBV9,TRBJ1-4,ASSLTTGANEKLF
TRBV6-1,TRBJ2-7,ASSEDRSSYEQY
TRBV3-1/TRBV3-2,TRBJ1-3,ASSKGVESAGNTIY
TRBV7-9,TRBJ2-1,ASSPSGGYSYNEQF
TRBV4-1,TRBJ2-7,ASSQPRTSGRHEQY
TRBV5-1,TRBJ2-3,ASSLLQGSTDTQY
TRBV11-2,TRBJ1-1,ASSLVRRGLPF
TRBV5-1,TRBJ1-3,ASSLGPTRERDTIY
TRBV28,TRBJ2-1,ASTPREGPYNEQF
TRBV9,TRBJ1-1,ASSISTGNTEAF
TRBV27,TRBJ2-3,ASSFGRDTQY
TRBV4-1,TRBJ2-3,ASSQRDSSTDTQY
TRBV5-6,TRBJ1-6,ASSYGTGPGSPLH
TRBV5-1,TRBJ2-7,ASSLRDRVAGEQY
TRBV7-8,TRBJ1-5,ASSLGRGQGQPQH
TRBV6-6,TRBJ2-4,ASNSGGVRGIQY
TRBV7-9,TRBJ2-1,ASSLAIAGGNEQF
TRBV27,TRBJ2-3,ASSRNRGTDTQY
TRBV9,TRBJ2-2,ASSVMGRVMNTGELF
TRBV6-5,TRBJ1-2,ASRRTGEGGYT
TRBV27,TRBJ1-2,ASSFGEHYGYT
TRBV30,TRBJ1-5,AWSVKLQGNQPQH
TRBV28,TRBJ1-5,ASSMFRDRRQPQH
TRBV9,TRBJ2-5,ASSLLPGRGETQY
TRBV12-3/TRBV12-4,TRBJ1-5,ASSPLRNQPQH
TRBV27,TRBJ2-5,ASSSIYPTGEETQY
TRBV27,TRBJ2-1,ASSSDRWNEQF
TRBV30,TRBJ1-2,AWTEGYYGYT
TRBV18,TRBJ2-5,ASSPLAGEETQY
TRBV7-2,TRBJ1-2,ASSFQGGKVRDGYT
TRBV29-1,TRBJ1-2,SVEQGTNYGYT
TRBV19,TRBJ1-1,ASTDRKTSMNTEAF
TRBV5-1,TRBJ2-7,ASSWGGGYYEQY